This T cell receptor (beta chain) was obtained from a study of cytomegalovirus exposure and HLA in healthy donors. Turning to the study itself: The platform used for the 110 or so validation repertoires matched that of the 650 to 750 first-cohort repertoires, a later analysis reported.

Here immunoSEQ multiplex PCR was the method, and the copy in TCRdb shows in-frame clones only, minus some. The data hold roughly 300,000 clones, with 75% to 90% observed a single time. Germline V gives CDR1 LNHDA, CDR2 SQIVND (reference sequence). V was clipped by 4 bases and J by 3 bases; unmatched bases: 6. This CDR3 is 15 amino acids long. A word on this clone: The antigen is undetermined.

Study-level results: Cytomegalovirus status, reportedly, was diagnosed with high specificity and sensitivity by the classifier.

The chain recombines TRBV19 with TRBJ2-7, with 10 bases fitting TRBD2. The sequenced sample consisted of PBMCs. The sequence was obtained from a woman between 25 and 40 years old in good health and CMV-seropositive. The CDR3 region is CASSRQREGHYEQYF. CDR3 DNA: TGTGCCAGTAGTAGGCAGCGGGAGGGACACTACGAGCAGTACTTC.